The present T cell receptor beta chain was sequenced within a study of monozygotic twins with inflammatory bowel disease. Reprocessing the 5' RACE reads, TCRdb reports a single entry for every CDR3 protein and omits DNA. This sample's clone table lists about 160,000 distinct CDR3 sequences. The sequencing sample was made of blood. The TCR comes from a human donor with ulcerative colitis or Crohn's disease, or a healthy co-twin of an affected twin (not recorded which).

The CDR3 sequence: CASSKGGNEKLFF. This rearrangement joins TRBV19 to TRBJ1-4; the TCRdb D gene call, TRBD1, has no DNA to confirm it. Germline assignment: CDR1 LNHDA and CDR2 SQIVND (reference sequence). The CDR3 is 13 residues long.